The source of this TCR beta chain is a study of T-cell reconstitution after alpha-beta-depleted transplantation in children. General observations from the study: At day 60, the high TCRbeta diversity found in some patients originated from recipient T cells and thymic progenitors that had survived. At around two months after transplant, the alpha-beta T cells were reportedly derived from several hundred expanded clones that came from non-depleted graft cells. It was newly produced T cells that mostly accounted for T-cell counts and diversity one year after transplant.

This clonotype has just a few counts. Antigen: not known. CDR3 length equals 21 residues. Unmatched junction bases numbered 19, after V lost 2 bases and J lost 3 bases. TCRbeta library preparation incorporated unique molecular identifiers. TCRdb called the PCR reads again in MiXCR, with one record for every CDR3 protein. This sample yields about 600,000 distinct CDR3 sequences, of which 23% are seen a single time; about 14% belongs to the top ten. This specimen consisted of PBMCs, mostly from graft donor cells, obtained 360 days after TCRalphabeta/CD19-depleted stem cell transplant. The chain is built from TRBV12-3 or TRBV12-4 and TRBJ2-5, with 12 positions matching TRBD1. The clonotype comes from a boy in the first two years of life who had a stem cell transplant for acute myeloid leukemia, so the T cells may come from the graft donor. CDR3 DNA: TGTGCCAGCAGTTTAAAATCGATGACTCCCGAGGGACAGGGGGCGGAAGAGACCCAGTACTTC. It yields the protein CASSLKSMTPEGQGAEETQYF.